Only a few counts were recorded for the clone carrying this T cell receptor (beta chain). The antigen is not known. This sample stems from a study of CD8+ T cells in alopecia areata. Study overall: Tofacitinib was given for 6 to 18 months, then stopped for 6 months. Treated patients received severity scores based on the percentage of scalp area affected. The study, taken as a whole, reports: Scalp clonality dropped significantly under tofacitinib, as did expanded CD8+ top-100 clones. In lesional scalp, particularly from alopecia totalis/universalis, clonality was higher than in normal scalp.

As for treatment: oral pan-JAK inhibitor, 5-10 mg twice daily. The CDR3 sequence is 16 residues long. The germline V gene encodes CDR1 KGHSH and CDR2 LQKENI. Trimming took off 3 bases at V and 7 bases at J, with 18 bases between the two ends. It was cDNA, reverse transcribed from extracted RNA, that served as the sequencing template. Here immunoSEQ multiplex PCR was the method, and the copy in TCRdb shows in-frame clones only, minus some. In the table there are roughly 180,000 clones, approximately 51% of which are singletons. Sequencing used CD8+ T cells sorted from blood, obtained at week 52, from a patient treated with tofacitinib. This TCR came from a human donor with alopecia areata. This chain joins TRBV18 and TRBJ1-4; no clear D gene. CDR3 sequence reads: CASSPQRTVLGEKLFF. CDR3 bases: TGTGCCAGCTCACCGCAGCGGACGGTGTTGGGTGAAAAACTGTTTTTT.